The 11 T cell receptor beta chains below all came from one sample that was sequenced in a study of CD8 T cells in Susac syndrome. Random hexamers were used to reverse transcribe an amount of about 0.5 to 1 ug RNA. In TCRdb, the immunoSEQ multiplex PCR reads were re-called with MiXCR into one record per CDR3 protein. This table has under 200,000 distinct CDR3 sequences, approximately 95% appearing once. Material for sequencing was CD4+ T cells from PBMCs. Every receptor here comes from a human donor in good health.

The CDR3 DNA is TGCAGTGCTTACCGACTAGCGGAACAATACAATGAGCAGTTCTTC. Amino acids: CSAYRLAEQYNEQFF. J is TRBJ2-1 and V is TRBV20-1; the match to TRBD2 covers 9 bases. Germline CDR1 and CDR2: DFQATT and SNEGSKA (reference sequence). Trimming removed 5 bases from V and 4 bases from J; junction bases left unmatched: 9. The CDR3 has 15 residues.

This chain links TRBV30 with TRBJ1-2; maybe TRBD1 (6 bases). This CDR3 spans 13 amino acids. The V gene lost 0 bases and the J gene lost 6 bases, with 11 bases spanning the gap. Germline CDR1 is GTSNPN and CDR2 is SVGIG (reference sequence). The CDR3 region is CAWSVRGANGYTF. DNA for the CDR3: TGTGCCTGGAGTGTCCGGGGGGCGAATGGCTACACCTTC.

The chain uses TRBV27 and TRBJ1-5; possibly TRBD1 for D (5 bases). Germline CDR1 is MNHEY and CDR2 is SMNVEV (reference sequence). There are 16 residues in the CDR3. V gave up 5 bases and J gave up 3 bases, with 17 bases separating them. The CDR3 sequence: CASSPSRVSNNQPQHF. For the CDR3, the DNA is TGTGCCAGCAGTCCAAGCAGGGTGTCCAACAATCAGCCCCAGCATTTT.

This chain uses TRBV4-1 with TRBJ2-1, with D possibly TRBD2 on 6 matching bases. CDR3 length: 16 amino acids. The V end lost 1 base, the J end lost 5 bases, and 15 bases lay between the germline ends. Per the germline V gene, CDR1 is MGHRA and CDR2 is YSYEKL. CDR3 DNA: TGCGCCAGCAGCCAAGTTCCAGGACTACCTAACAATGAGCAGTTCTTC. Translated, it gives CASSQVPGLPNNEQFF.

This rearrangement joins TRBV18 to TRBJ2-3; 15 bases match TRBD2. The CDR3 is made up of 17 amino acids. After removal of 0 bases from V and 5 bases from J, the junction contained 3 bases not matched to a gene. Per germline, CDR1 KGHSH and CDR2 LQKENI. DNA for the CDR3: TGTGCCAGCTCACCACCGGGACTAGCGGGAGGTGTAGATACGCAGTATTTT. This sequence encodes CASSPPGLAGGVDTQYF.

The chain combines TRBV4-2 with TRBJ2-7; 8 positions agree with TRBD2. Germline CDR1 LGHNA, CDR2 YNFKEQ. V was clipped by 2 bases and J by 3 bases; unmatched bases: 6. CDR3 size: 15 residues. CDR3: CASSQKAGDGYEQYV. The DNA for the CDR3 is TGTGCCAGCAGCCAAAAAGCGGGAGACGGCTACGAGCAGTACGTC.

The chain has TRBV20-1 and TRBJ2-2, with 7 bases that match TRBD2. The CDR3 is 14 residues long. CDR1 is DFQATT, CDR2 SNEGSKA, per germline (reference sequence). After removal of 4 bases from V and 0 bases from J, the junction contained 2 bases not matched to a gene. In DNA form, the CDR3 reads TGCAGTGCTACCCTAGCGGCGAACACCGGGGAGCTGTTTTTT. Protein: CSATLAANTGELFF.

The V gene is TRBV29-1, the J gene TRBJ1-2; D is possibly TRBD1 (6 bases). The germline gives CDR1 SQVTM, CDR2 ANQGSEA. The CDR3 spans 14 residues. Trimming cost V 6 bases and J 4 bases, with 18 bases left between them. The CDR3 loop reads CSVHKGVGSYGYTF. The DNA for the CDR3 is TGCAGCGTCCACAAGGGGGTGGGGTCCTATGGCTACACCTTC.

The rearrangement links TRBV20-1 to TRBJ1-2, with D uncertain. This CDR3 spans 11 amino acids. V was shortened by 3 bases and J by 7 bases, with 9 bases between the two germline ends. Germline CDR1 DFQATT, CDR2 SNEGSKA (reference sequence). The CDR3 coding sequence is TGCAGTGCTAGCCCGAAGCCTGGCTACACCTTC. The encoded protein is CSASPKPGYTF.

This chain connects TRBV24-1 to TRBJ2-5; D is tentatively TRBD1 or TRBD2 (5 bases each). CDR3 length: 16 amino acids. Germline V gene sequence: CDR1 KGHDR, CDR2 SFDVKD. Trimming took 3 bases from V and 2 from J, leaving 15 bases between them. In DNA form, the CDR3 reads TGTGCCACCAGTGATCCAGGGACGAGTCAACAAGAGACCCAGTACTTC. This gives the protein CATSDPGTSQQETQYF.

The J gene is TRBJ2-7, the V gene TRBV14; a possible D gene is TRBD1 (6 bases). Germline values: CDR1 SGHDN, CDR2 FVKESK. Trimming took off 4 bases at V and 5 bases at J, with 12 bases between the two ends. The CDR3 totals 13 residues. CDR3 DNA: TGTGCCAGCAGCCGTGGACAGTTCAACGAGCAGTACTTC. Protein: CASSRGQFNEQYF.